The 7 T cell receptor beta chains below come from one sample, sequenced in a study of spatial heterogeneity in lung cancer. Study-wide points: Counts that tracked tumor mutation counts were those of expanded intratumoral alpha and beta TCRs.

Stated time point: sample taken at primary tumor resection. MiXCR, run by TCRdb on the 5' RACE reads, gives a single entry per CDR3 protein. The sample includes about 3,500 distinct CDR3 sequences, approximately 15% seen only once; the top ten take around 23%. Their cognate antigens are unknown. The sample in question was lung tumor tissue, obtained at surgery. These receptor sequences come from a female donor with early-stage non-small cell lung cancer.

This clonotype is termed medium-sized. This beta chain is a stray read from a library made for alpha chains; its abundance is not meaningful. J is TRBJ2-5 and V is TRBV20-1; D is possibly TRBD1 (5 bases). The CDR3 runs to 13 residues. The germline gives CDR1 DFQATT, CDR2 SNEGSKA (reference sequence). Trimming took off 7 bases at V and 5 bases at J, with 17 bases between the two ends. In DNA, the CDR3 is TGCAGTGTACTTGATCGCAAGGGGGAGACCCAGTACTTC. Translated: CSVLDRKGETQYF.

A word on this clonotype: As an off-target read in a library built for alpha chains, this beta chain has a frequency of little significance. This sequence joins TRBV9 and TRBJ2-5; D gene ambiguous. Germline V gene lookup returns CDR1 SGDLS and CDR2 YYNGEE. The V and J ends lost 0 bases and 1 base respectively, with 7 bases between them. This CDR3 is built from 14 residues. The DNA for the CDR3 is TGTGCCAGCAGCGTAGGGAACAGCCAAGAGACCCAGTACTTC. Protein: CASSVGNSQETQYF.

Sample share makes this clonotype medium-sized. With the library built for alpha chains, this beta chain is off target and its frequency is not meaningful. This chain uses TRBV7-2 with TRBJ2-3; no clear D. The V end was cut by 4 bases, the J end by 0 bases, with 2 bases between. CDR1 and CDR2 from the germline V gene are SGHTA and FQGNSA. The CDR3 loop spans 12 amino acids. The CDR3 DNA reads as TGTGCCAGCAGCTACAGCACAGATACGCAGTATTTT. It encodes CASSYSTDTQYF.

In this sample, this clonotype turned up many times. A library made for alpha chains picked up this beta chain off target, so its size means little. The chain combines TRBV20-1 with TRBJ1-1; D may be TRBD1 (5 bases). V was pared by 1 base and J by 0 bases, with 15 bases between. The CDR3 has 16 residues. Germline CDR1 and CDR2: DFQATT and SNEGSKA (reference sequence). CDR3 protein: CSARARGGIMNTEAFF. DNA for the CDR3: TGCAGTGCTAGAGCTCGGGGCGGGATCATGAACACTGAAGCTTTCTTT.

Worth noting for this clonotype: This beta chain is an off-target read within a library intended for alpha chains, so its frequency means little. This chain joins TRBV7-3 and TRBJ2-2; either TRBD1 or TRBD2 may supply D (5 bases each). Germline V gives CDR1 SGHTA, CDR2 FQGTGA. The CDR3 length is 14 residues. The ends were cut back, 6 bases at V and 6 bases at J, with 14 bases in the middle. The CDR3 reads CASRATVGAGELFF. The CDR3 nucleotides read TGTGCCAGCAGGGCGACAGTCGGGGCCGGGGAGCTGTTTTTT.

This clonotype is categorized as medium-sized (0.01 to 0.1%). This beta chain is a stray read from a library made for alpha chains; its abundance is not meaningful. The CDR3, as DNA: TGTGCCAGCAGTGAACTATCCGGGACAAGGACGATACGACAAGAGACCCAGTACTTC. It specifies CASSELSGTRTIRQETQYF. This chain uses TRBV6-1 with TRBJ2-5; tentatively, D is TRBD1 (6 bases). This CDR3 contains 19 residues. Trimming took off 2 bases at V and 2 bases at J, with 24 bases between the two ends. Germline V lookup: CDR1 MNHNS, CDR2 SASEGT.

This clonotype is medium-sized. A library made for alpha chains picked up this beta chain off target, so its size means little. This chain uses TRBV20-1 with TRBJ2-2; 7 positions agree with TRBD1. The CDR3 has 16 residues. Per germline, CDR1 DFQATT and CDR2 SNEGSKA (reference sequence). The V segment lost 0 bases and the J segment 6 bases; nucleotides outside the gene matches: 10. This CDR3 reads CSARDLRDRVPGELFF. The CDR3 bases are TGCAGTGCTAGAGATCTCCGAGACAGGGTCCCCGGGGAGCTGTTTTTT.